This TCR beta chain is from a study of cytomegalovirus exposure and HLA in healthy donors. In this sample, this clone turned up a few times. Germline loops: CDR1 LNHNV, CDR2 YYDKDF (reference sequence). Trimming took 1 base from V and 0 from J, leaving 16 bases between them. The CDR3 consists of 18 residues. PCR primers comprised 60 Vbeta and 13 Jbeta primers. Some clones are missing from TCRdb's copy, which holds only in-frame ones; the method was immunoSEQ multiplex PCR. The table has under 110,000 clones, about 75% seen once; the top ten hold 2.5% to 3%. Sample: PBMCs. This rearrangement joins TRBV15 to TRBJ1-3, with D unclear. The TCR sequence derives from a male donor in good health and CMV-seropositive. The CDR3 reads CATSRGPVWRDSGNTIYF. CDR3 nucleotides: TGTGCCACCAGCAGAGGGCCCGTATGGCGGGACTCTGGAAACACCATATATTTT.